Listed below are T cell receptor beta chains from one sample, sequenced in a study of blood T cell repertoires in COVID-19. The table came from immunoSEQ multiplex PCR; TCRdb's copy has only in-frame clones and leaves some out. Counted here are roughly 200,000 clones, approximately 85% occurring once; the ten biggest clones make up 5% to 7.5%. The specimen sequenced was PBMCs or T cells enriched from blood (not recorded which). The receptors originated from a man aged 35-49 years who had recovered from COVID-19. Each CDR3 is given with its conserved first and last residue. Fields, in order: CDR3 DNA, CDR3 protein, V gene, clone size, J gene, D gene, CDR3 length. D genes are given only for firm matches. Clone size is shown for a subset of rows, as once, few, many or a class of expanded clone.

cdr3_nt: TGTGCCAGCAGTGACGAGGCCGGCACAGATACGCAGTATTTT
cdr3_aa: CASSDEAGTDTQYF
v_call: TRBV6-4
clone_size: .
j_call: TRBJ2-3
d_call: .
cdr3_length: 14

cdr3_nt: TGTGCCAATACCCGGGGACAGGGGACCGGGGAGCTGTTTTTT
cdr3_aa: CANTRGQGTGELFF
v_call: TRBV2
clone_size: .
j_call: TRBJ2-2
d_call: TRBD1
cdr3_length: 14

cdr3_nt: TGTGCCAGCAGCGCCCCCACCGGGAAGGCTGGGGCCAACGTCCTGACTTTC
cdr3_aa: CASSAPTGKAGANVLTF
v_call: TRBV5-6
clone_size: .
j_call: TRBJ2-6
d_call: .
cdr3_length: 17

cdr3_nt: TGTGCCAGCAGTTTTGCCGCGGGAAATTCACCCCTCCACTTT
cdr3_aa: CASSFAAGNSPLHF
v_call: TRBV27
clone_size: once
j_call: TRBJ1-6
d_call: .
cdr3_length: 14

cdr3_nt: TGTGCCAGCAGTGAAATTGGTAGCCTCTATGGCTACACCTTC
cdr3_aa: CASSEIGSLYGYTF
v_call: TRBV2
clone_size: .
j_call: TRBJ1-2
d_call: .
cdr3_length: 14

cdr3_nt: TGTGCCAGCAGCGAGGGGGCAGCTAGGAATACGCAGTATTTT
cdr3_aa: CASSEGAARNTQYF
v_call: TRBV9
clone_size: .
j_call: TRBJ2-3
d_call: TRBD1
cdr3_length: 14

cdr3_nt: TGTGCCACCAGCAGAGTTGGGGCGGATACGCAGTATTTT
cdr3_aa: CATSRVGADTQYF
v_call: TRBV15
clone_size: .
j_call: TRBJ2-3
d_call: .
cdr3_length: 13

cdr3_nt: TGTGCCAGCAGCTTCTCAGGGCGGAGCGGGGAGCTGTTTTTT
cdr3_aa: CASSFSGRSGELFF
v_call: TRBV11-2
clone_size: few
j_call: TRBJ2-2
d_call: .
cdr3_length: 14

cdr3_nt: TGTGCCAGCAGTGGACGGGACAGAATACCCTATAGCAATCAGCCCCAGCATTTT
cdr3_aa: CASSGRDRIPYSNQPQHF
v_call: TRBV6-1
clone_size: .
j_call: TRBJ1-5
d_call: TRBD1
cdr3_length: 18

cdr3_nt: TGTGCCAGCAGCTTGGGGACAGCCTATAATTCACCCCTCCACTTT
cdr3_aa: CASSLGTAYNSPLHF
v_call: TRBV5-4
clone_size: .
j_call: TRBJ1-6
d_call: .
cdr3_length: 15

cdr3_nt: TGTGCCAGTAGTATAGGACAACCTGCCCTCTATAGCAATCAGCCCCAGCATTTT
cdr3_aa: CASSIGQPALYSNQPQHF
v_call: TRBV19
clone_size: .
j_call: TRBJ1-5
d_call: .
cdr3_length: 18

cdr3_nt: TGCGCCAGCAGCCCGGGACTAGCGGGGGCCTGGAGCTCCTACAATGAGCAGTTCTTC
cdr3_aa: CASSPGLAGAWSSYNEQFF
v_call: TRBV5-1
clone_size: .
j_call: TRBJ2-1
d_call: TRBD2
cdr3_length: 19

cdr3_nt: TGTGCCAGTAGTATCGCGGTGGGGCCCTACGAGCAGTACTTC
cdr3_aa: CASSIAVGPYEQYF
v_call: TRBV19
clone_size: .
j_call: TRBJ2-7
d_call: .
cdr3_length: 14

cdr3_nt: TGTGCCAGCAGCCGTAGCGGGAGTCCGCAGTACTTC
cdr3_aa: CASSRSGSPQYF
v_call: TRBV5-6
clone_size: once
j_call: TRBJ2-7
d_call: TRBD2
cdr3_length: 12

cdr3_nt: TGTGCCAGCAGCGTAGGAGGTGTTGGAAACACCATATATTTT
cdr3_aa: CASSVGGVGNTIYF
v_call: TRBV9
clone_size: .
j_call: TRBJ1-3
d_call: .
cdr3_length: 14

cdr3_nt: TGTGCCAGCAGTTTAGGGGGACAGGGGGCTGGTGATGGCTACACCTTC
cdr3_aa: CASSLGGQGAGDGYTF
v_call: TRBV28
clone_size: .
j_call: TRBJ1-2
d_call: TRBD1
cdr3_length: 16

cdr3_nt: TGTGCCAGTACCTCGACAGGAAATACTAACTATGGCTACACCTTC
cdr3_aa: CASTSTGNTNYGYTF
v_call: TRBV19
clone_size: .
j_call: TRBJ1-2
d_call: .
cdr3_length: 15

cdr3_nt: TGCAGCGTTGAGGGGGCCACCAGCTCTGGGGCCAACGTCCTGACTTTC
cdr3_aa: CSVEGATSSGANVLTF
v_call: TRBV29-1
clone_size: .
j_call: TRBJ2-6
d_call: .
cdr3_length: 16

cdr3_nt: TGTGCCAGTAGTACCTTTACGACTAGCGGGAGGGCCGAAAATGAGCAGTTCTTC
cdr3_aa: CASSTFTTSGRAENEQFF
v_call: TRBV19
clone_size: once
j_call: TRBJ2-1
d_call: TRBD2
cdr3_length: 18

cdr3_nt: TGTGCCAGTAGCAACCCCACCGGAGTGGGCAATCAGCCCCAGCATTTT
cdr3_aa: CASSNPTGVGNQPQHF
v_call: TRBV19
clone_size: .
j_call: TRBJ1-5
d_call: .
cdr3_length: 16

cdr3_nt: TGCGCCAGCAGCTGGGACAGCGGAGATGAAGCTTTCTTT
cdr3_aa: CASSWDSGDEAFF
v_call: TRBV5-1
clone_size: .
j_call: TRBJ1-1
d_call: TRBD1
cdr3_length: 13

cdr3_nt: TGTGCCAGCAGAAAACAGGGGGACTATGGCTACACCTTC
cdr3_aa: CASRKQGDYGYTF
v_call: TRBV12-3/TRBV12-4
clone_size: .
j_call: TRBJ1-2
d_call: TRBD1
cdr3_length: 13

cdr3_nt: TGTGCCACCAGCGGGGGGGCGAGGACCGGGGAGCTGTTTTTT
cdr3_aa: CATSGGARTGELFF
v_call: TRBV15
clone_size: .
j_call: TRBJ2-2
d_call: .
cdr3_length: 14

cdr3_nt: TGCGCCAGCAGCCCGCGACTAGCGGAAAACAATGAGCAGTTCTTC
cdr3_aa: CASSPRLAENNEQFF
v_call: TRBV4-1
clone_size: .
j_call: TRBJ2-1
d_call: TRBD2
cdr3_length: 15

cdr3_nt: TGCAGCACTGGGGCGGGATGGGAGCAGTTCTTC
cdr3_aa: CSTGAGWEQFF
v_call: TRBV29-1
clone_size: .
j_call: TRBJ2-1
d_call: .
cdr3_length: 11

cdr3_nt: TGTGCCAGCAGTTTACACTTGAACACTGAAGCTTTCTTT
cdr3_aa: CASSLHLNTEAFF
v_call: TRBV12-3/TRBV12-4
clone_size: .
j_call: TRBJ1-1
d_call: .
cdr3_length: 13

cdr3_nt: TGTGCCAGCAGCTCCAAAACAGGGGGCATAGTGAACACTGAAGCTTTCTTT
cdr3_aa: CASSSKTGGIVNTEAFF
v_call: TRBV5-4
clone_size: .
j_call: TRBJ1-1
d_call: TRBD1
cdr3_length: 17

cdr3_nt: TGCGCCAGCAGCCAAGATCAAGGGGGCAACACTGAAGCTTTCTTT
cdr3_aa: CASSQDQGGNTEAFF
v_call: TRBV4-1
clone_size: .
j_call: TRBJ1-1
d_call: TRBD1
cdr3_length: 15